These 21 T cell receptor beta chains share one sample of origin, sequenced in a study of T cell repertoires in cytomegalovirus infection. Their antigens are not known. TCRdb processed the reads anew with MiXCR; each CDR3 protein has one entry. The sample contains 900,000 to 950,000 distinct CDR3 sequences, around 29% of which appear only once. The material was cultured CD8+ T cells from PBMCs, obtained from culture after CMV antigen stimulation. The origin of the receptors is a human donor in good health (CMV status not recorded). Some clones in this sample may be carry-over from other donors' samples.

This clonotype was recorded at least ten times. The V gene is TRBV5-1, the J gene TRBJ2-1; the D is unclear. The germline V gene has CDR1 SGHRS and CDR2 YFSETQ. CDR3 length: 11 residues. Trimming left V 2 bases short and J 9 bases short, with 6 bases between. CDR3 loop: CASSFGLEQFF. CDR3 sequence (DNA): TGCGCCAGCAGCTTCGGCCTTGAGCAGTTCTTC.

This clonotype was seen just once. V and J are TRBV5-1 and TRBJ2-1, with D possibly TRBD2 on 6 matching bases. In germline, CDR1 is SGHRS, CDR2 YFSETQ. V was pared by 4 bases and J by 4 bases, with 18 bases between. This CDR3 spans 16 amino acids. As DNA, the CDR3 is TGCGCCAGCAGCGGGCTTGGGGGTAGCGGATACAATGAGCAGTTCTTC. It codes for CASSGLGGSGYNEQFF. The complete variable domain, with remaining parts taken from reference TRBV5-1 and TRBJ2-1, reads KAGVTQTPRYLIKTRGQQVTLSCSPISGHRSVSWYQQTPGQGLQFLFEYFSETQRNKGNFPGRFSGRQFSNSRSEMNVSTLELGDSALYLCASSGLGGSGYNEQFFGPGTRLTVL.

The chain employs TRBV6-2 or TRBV6-3 and TRBJ2-7; D is uncertain. This CDR3 is built from 14 residues. V was shortened by 0 bases and J by 6 bases, with 12 bases between the two germline ends. The germline gives CDR1 MNHEY, CDR2 SVGEGT. CDR3 in amino acids: CASSYSSRPGEQYV. The CDR3 DNA follows: TGTGCCAGCAGTTACTCTTCGCGCCCGGGCGAGCAGTACGTC.

This clonotype occurred a few times. The chain uses TRBV4-3 and TRBJ1-1, with D possibly TRBD1 on 6 matching bases. The CDR3 loop spans 15 amino acids. The germline V gene encodes CDR1 LGHNA and CDR2 YSLEER. Between the trimmed V and J ends, which lost 2 bases and 4 bases, there was a span of 14 bases. The CDR3: CASSQYAGALTEAFF. DNA for the CDR3: TGCGCCAGCAGCCAATACGCGGGGGCCCTCACTGAAGCTTTCTTT.

Note on this clonotype: At one end the junction does not follow the germline gene, possibly because of a read error. This sequence joins TRBV7-4 and TRBJ1-4, with D possibly being TRBD1 (5 bases). Germline CDR1 and CDR2: SGHVT and SQSDAQ. The CDR3 loop spans 18 amino acids. The CDR3 is CASNLPPRDGAANEKLFF. CDR3 sequence (DNA): TGTGCCAGCAACTTACCACCCCGGGACGGTGCTGCTAATGAAAAACTGTTTTTT.

The chain recombines TRBV20-1 with TRBJ1-2, with a tentative D call TRBD1 (5 bases). This CDR3 contains 13 residues. Germline CDR1 reads DFQATT; CDR2 reads SNEGSKA (reference sequence). V was clipped by 3 bases and J by 8 bases, with 16 bases between them. CDR3 sequence: CSARVPTGVGYTF. In DNA, the CDR3 is TGCAGTGCTAGGGTCCCCACAGGTGTAGGCTACACCTTC.

The chain has TRBV27 and TRBJ2-5, with D perhaps being TRBD1 or TRBD2 (7 bases each). CDR1 and CDR2 (germline): MNHEY, SMNVEV (reference sequence). The CDR3 length is 13 residues. The CDR3 sequence is CASGRGRGETQYF. CDR3 in DNA: TGTGCTTCGGGGAGGGGGCGTGGAGAGACCCAGTACTTC.

Many counts were recorded for this clonotype. The chain joins TRBV7-8 to TRBJ1-2, with 9 bases that match TRBD1. Germline V gene data show CDR1 as SGHVS and CDR2 as FQNEAQ. This CDR3 comprises 17 residues. V was clipped by 5 bases and J by 6 bases; unmatched bases: 16. For the CDR3, the DNA is TGTGCCAGCAGCCCTAGATTCCCGGGACAGGGTAGTGATGGCTACACCTTC. Amino acid sequence: CASSPRFPGQGSDGYTF. The full variable domain, with the rest looked up from reference TRBV7-8 and TRBJ1-2, is GAGVSQSPRYKVAKRGQDVALRCDPISGHVSLFWYQQALGQGPEFLTYFQNEAQLDKSGLPSDRFFAERPEGSVSTLKIQRTQQEDSAVYLCASSPRFPGQGSDGYTFGSGTRLTVV.

V gene TRBV20-1 combines with J gene TRBJ1-3, with a weak D call TRBD1 (5 bases). Germline V gene sequence: CDR1 DFQATT, CDR2 SNEGSKA (reference sequence). The CDR3 is 16 residues long. Trimming took 0 bases from V and 6 from J, leaving 18 bases between them. The CDR3 region has the DNA TGCAGTGCTAGAGATTGGTCCACGACAGTGACAAACACCATATATTTT. Translating it yields CSARDWSTTVTNTIYF.

The table lists this clonotype with many counts. The chain employs TRBV7-2 and TRBJ1-5; TRBD1 is a possible D gene (6 bases). The CDR3 is 15 residues long. CDR1 SGHTA and CDR2 FQGNSA come from the germline V gene. Between the trimmed V and J ends, which lost 2 bases and 5 bases, there was a span of 13 bases. CDR3: CASSLNRVGHQPQHF. CDR3 nucleotides: TGTGCCAGCAGCTTAAACAGGGTGGGACATCAGCCCCAGCATTTT. The full variable domain, its missing parts supplied by reference TRBV7-2 and TRBJ1-5, is GAGVSQSPSNKVTEKGKDVELRCDPISGHTALYWYRQSLGQGLEFLIYFQGNSAPDKSGLPSDRFSAERTGGSVSTLTIQRTQQEDSAVYLCASSLNRVGHQPQHFGDGTRLSIL.

The chain couples TRBV27 to TRBJ1-2; D uncertain. V was trimmed by 3 bases and J by 2 bases, leaving 7 bases between them. The CDR3 has 13 residues. Germline CDR1 reads MNHEY; CDR2 reads SMNVEV (reference sequence). The CDR3 loop is CASSFNRNYGYTF. In DNA form, the CDR3 reads TGTGCCAGCAGTTTTAACAGAAACTATGGCTACACCTTC.

This clonotype showed up just a few times. The rearrangement uses TRBV7-9 and TRBJ2-7, with D tentatively TRBD2 (7 bases). V was pared by 2 bases and J by 2 bases, with 13 bases between. Germline lookup yields CDR1 SEHNR and CDR2 FQNEAQ (reference sequence). The CDR3 has 15 amino acids. DNA of the CDR3: TGTGCCAGCAGCTTATTGGAGGGGGGGACCTACGAGCAGTACTTC. This sequence encodes CASSLLEGGTYEQYF.

This clonotype was detected a few times. The rearrangement joins TRBV27 to TRBJ2-5; no definite D call. The CDR3 covers 12 residues. With 5 bases removed from V and 7 bases from J, the gap between germline ends came to 11 bases. Germline-derived CDR1 and CDR2 are MNHEY and SMNVEV (reference sequence). The CDR3 bases are TGTGCCAGCAGTCCCGTGATGGGGACCCAGTACTTC. Amino acid sequence: CASSPVMGTQYF.

Only a few counts were recorded for this clonotype. DNA of the CDR3: TGTGCCAGCAGCCCGGGACAGGAAAGGACCCAGTACTTC. Its protein product is CASSPGQERTQYF. J is TRBJ2-5 and V is TRBV7-2; 8 bases are a match to TRBD1. Losses at the gene ends were 5 bases for V and 7 bases for J; bases not matched to a gene: 6. This CDR3 has 13 residues. The V gene's germline CDR1 is SGHTA and CDR2 FQGNSA.

The rearrangement links TRBV5-1 to TRBJ2-3, with D possibly being TRBD2 (5 bases). CDR3 length: 15 amino acids. The V end lost 3 bases, the J end lost 7 bases, and 18 bases lay between the germline ends. Germline V gene sequence: CDR1 SGHRS, CDR2 YFSETQ. CDR3: CASSSPPEGSNTQYF. The CDR3 DNA reads TGCGCCAGCAGCTCCCCCCCCGAGGGCAGTAATACGCAGTATTTT.

This clonotype was seen a few times. The V and J genes are TRBV11-2 and TRBJ2-4; tentative D call: TRBD1 (6 bases). CDR3 size: 14 residues. Germline CDR1 and CDR2: SGHAT and FQNNGV. V lost 4 bases and J 8 bases, leaving 15 bases between the germline ends. CDR3 region: CASSWGGRGDIQYF. DNA for the CDR3: TGTGCCAGCAGCTGGGGTGGCAGGGGTGACATTCAGTACTTC.

In this sample, this clonotype turned up a few times. The chain uses TRBV4-1 and TRBJ2-1, with 10 bases fitting TRBD2. Germline V gives CDR1 MGHRA, CDR2 YSYEKL. CDR3 length equals 18 residues. Germline trimming cut 0 bases from V and 8 bases from J; bases unmatched to any gene: 13. The CDR3 DNA is TGCGCCAGCAGCCAAGAGGGTCTAGCGGGGGCCGGGGGGGATGAGCAGTTCTTC. The encoded protein is CASSQEGLAGAGGDEQFF.

The chain combines TRBV6-6 with TRBJ2-1, with TRBD2 matching 7 bases. Trimming took 6 bases from V and 6 from J; bases not matched to a gene: 8. CDR3 length: 14 amino acids. From germline, CDR1 is MNHNY and CDR2 SVGAGI (reference sequence). CDR3 sequence (DNA): TGTGCCAGCAGACCGTTGGGGGGGACCAATGAGCAGTTCTTC. Amino acids: CASRPLGGTNEQFF.

This clonotype was counted at least ten times. V and J are TRBV7-9 and TRBJ1-1; D remains unclear. CDR3 length equals 12 residues. Germline CDR1 SEHNR, CDR2 FQNEAQ (reference sequence). The germline V and J ends were trimmed by 0 bases and 6 bases, with 5 bases remaining between them. The CDR3 bases are TGTGCCAGCAGCTTAGCGAATCCTGAAGCTTTCTTT. This translates into CASSLANPEAFF.

This clonotype was picked up many times. The chain combines TRBV7-3 with TRBJ1-1; D unresolved. Looked up from germline, CDR1 is SGHTA and CDR2 is FQGTGA. V was pared by 2 bases and J by 9 bases, with 7 bases between. This CDR3 region has 11 residues. The CDR3 loop is CASSLEGKAFF. Here the CDR3 DNA reads TGTGCCAGCAGCTTAGAAGGTAAAGCTTTCTTT.

V is TRBV20-1 and J is TRBJ2-7, with D possibly being TRBD1 or TRBD2 (5 bases each). The CDR3 runs 14 residues. Germline values: CDR1 DFQATT, CDR2 SNEGSKA (reference sequence). V was pared by 7 bases and J by 2 bases, with 18 bases between. CDR3 sequence reads: CSVQHRRATYEQYF. CDR3 sequence (DNA): TGCAGTGTCCAACACAGGCGGGCCACCTACGAGCAGTACTTC.